The 32 T cell receptor beta chains reported below all come from one sample, sequenced in a study of human T cells and chemical hapten exposure. TCRdb passed the RACE reads through MiXCR, listing each CDR3 protein once. The table has over 65,000 distinct CDR3 sequences, over 8.5% seen once; the top ten hold approximately 1.5%. Time point noted: patch test 3, about 24 weeks after DPC sensitization. Treatment noted: therapeutic diphenylcyclopropenone sensitization with weekly scalp DPC. Specimen: whole blood, collected in connection with sensitization to the hapten diphenylcyclopropenone (DPC). Receptors were obtained from a woman between 45 and 60 years old with alopecia areata. Some clones in this sample may be carry-over from other donors' samples.

This clonotype was recorded many times. The chain joins TRBV20-1 to TRBJ1-2; D unresolved. The germline V gene has CDR1 DFQATT and CDR2 SNEGSKA (reference sequence). The CDR3 consists of 14 residues. V lost 2 bases, J lost 4 bases, and 14 bases lay in between. Here the CDR3 DNA reads TGCAGTGCTAGAAAGGCCGAGCTAGGCTATGGCTACACCTTC. Translation: CSARKAELGYGYTF.

This chain joins TRBV28 and TRBJ1-2; D remains ambiguous. Looked up from germline, CDR1 is MDHEN and CDR2 is SYDVKM. Trimming cost V 4 bases and J 4 bases, with 16 bases left between them. This CDR3 has 15 residues. CDR3 region: CASSSQDRYGYGYTF. The CDR3 DNA is TGTGCCAGCAGTTCCCAAGACCGGTACGGCTATGGCTACACCTTC.

There are many counts of this clonotype. The V gene is TRBV6-5, the J gene TRBJ1-1; no clear D gene. Germline V gene sequence: CDR1 MNHEY, CDR2 SVGAGI. The germline V and J ends were trimmed by 2 bases and 5 bases, with 9 bases remaining between them. This CDR3 region has 13 residues. The CDR3 loop reads CASSYQQGTEAFF. CDR3 coding DNA: TGTGCCAGCAGTTACCAACAAGGAACTGAAGCTTTCTTT.

This clonotype showed up many times. V usage is TRBV14 and J usage is TRBJ2-2; D not resolved. The CDR3 spans 16 residues. Trimming pared 1 base from V and 2 bases from J, leaving 11 bases between. CDR1 SGHDN and CDR2 FVKESK come from the germline V gene. CDR3 sequence: CASSQGTVINTGELFF. CDR3 DNA sequence: TGTGCCAGCAGCCAAGGAACAGTCATCAACACCGGGGAGCTGTTTTTT.

The CDR3 nucleotides read TGCGCCAGCAGCTTGGGGGCGCTAAATCAGAATGAGCAGTTCTTC. This encodes CASSLGALNQNEQFF. J is TRBJ2-1 and V is TRBV5-1; D ambiguous. The CDR3 contains 15 residues. Germline V gives CDR1 SGHRS, CDR2 YFSETQ. Trimming removed 0 bases at V and 7 bases at J, with 14 bases between.

This clonotype has a count of ten or more. V usage is TRBV7-8 and J usage is TRBJ1-4; no definite D call. The length of the CDR3 is 16 residues. Germline values: CDR1 SGHVS, CDR2 FQNEAQ. The V and J ends lost 4 bases and 7 bases respectively, with 19 bases between them. CDR3 sequence reads: CASSWTRRPDREKLFF. CDR3 in DNA: TGTGCCAGCAGCTGGACCAGGCGACCTGATCGTGAAAAACTGTTTTTT.

This clonotype was seen only a few times. The V call is TRBV6-1, the J call TRBJ2-2; possibly TRBD1 for D (6 bases). Trimming removed 6 bases at V and 7 bases at J, with 15 bases between. The germline V gene has CDR1 MNHNS and CDR2 SASEGT. The CDR3 contains 14 residues. This CDR3 is CASRLQGSDGELFF. The DNA for the CDR3 is TGTGCCAGCAGACTACAGGGCAGTGACGGGGAGCTGTTTTTT.

The J gene is TRBJ2-7, the V gene TRBV6-6; D not certain. The germline gives CDR1 MNHNY, CDR2 SVGAGI (reference sequence). This CDR3 contains 14 residues. Trimming removed 2 bases at V and 6 bases at J, with 14 bases between. In nucleotides, the CDR3 is TGTGCCAGCAGTTACGGGCTCCTAGAGCTCGAGCAGTACTTC. Its translation is CASSYGLLELEQYF.

Only a few counts were recorded for this clonotype. The V and J genes are TRBV3-1 and TRBJ1-2; D unclear. CDR3 size: 12 residues. Germline V gives CDR1 LGHDT, CDR2 YNNKEL (reference sequence). The germline V and J ends were trimmed by 4 bases and 5 bases, with 8 bases remaining between them. CDR3 nucleotide sequence: TGTGCCAGCAGCCTAACCGGGTATGGCTACACCTTC. Its translation is CASSLTGYGYTF.

This chain links TRBV2 with TRBJ2-1; D might be TRBD2 (7 bases). Trimming left V 1 base short and J 16 bases short, with 11 bases between. This CDR3 has 11 amino acids. Germline loops: CDR1 SNHLY, CDR2 FYNNEI. The CDR3 region is CASSEGGGVFF. DNA of the CDR3: TGTGCCAGCAGTGAAGGGGGGGGCGTTTTCTTC.

In its sample, this clonotype was seen many times. The chain has TRBV29-1 and TRBJ2-7; 10 nucleotides line up with TRBD1. Germline V gene sequence: CDR1 SQVTM, CDR2 ANQGSEA. This CDR3 is built from 12 residues. Trimming took 7 bases from V and 5 from J; bases not matched to a gene: 5. The CDR3 DNA reads TGCAGCGGGACAGGGGGGTCTAACGAGCAGTACTTC. This sequence encodes CSGTGGSNEQYF.

The chain carries TRBV7-6 and TRBJ2-5, with 8 bases that match TRBD2. The CDR3 contains 16 residues. The V gene end was trimmed by 5 bases and the J gene end by 2 bases; junction bases not matched to a gene: 10. CDR1 is SGHVS, CDR2 FNYEAQ, per germline. The CDR3 reads CASSRGGLTHQETQYF. DNA of the CDR3: TGTGCCAGCAGCCGGGGGGGCCTGACCCATCAAGAGACCCAGTACTTC.

This chain connects TRBV28 to TRBJ1-3, with D possibly being TRBD1 (6 bases). V lost 5 bases and J 2 bases, leaving 10 bases between the germline ends. CDR3 size: 14 residues. Per the germline V gene, CDR1 is MDHEN and CDR2 is SYDVKM. CDR3 nucleotide sequence: TGTGCCAGCAGTGTCACAGGGACTGGAAACACCATATATTTT. Its protein product is CASSVTGTGNTIYF. Drawing the rest from reference TRBV28 and TRBJ1-3, the complete variable domain is DVKVTQSSRYLVKRTGEKVFLECVQDMDHENMFWYRQDPGLGLRLIYFSYDVKMKEKGDIPEGYSVSREKKERFSLILESASTNQTSMYLCASSVTGTGNTIYFGEGSWLTVV.

This chain uses TRBV9 with TRBJ1-2, with TRBD1 identical over 7 bases. This CDR3 spans 14 amino acids. V lost 2 bases and J lost 7; bases outside the gene matches: 8. Germline V gives CDR1 SGDLS, CDR2 YYNGEE. CDR3 residues: CASSVSDRDGGYTF. The CDR3 DNA sequence: TGTGCCAGCAGCGTCTCAGACAGGGACGGTGGCTACACCTTC.

The chain has TRBV18 and TRBJ2-5; possibly TRBD2 for D (6 bases). Per the germline V gene, CDR1 is KGHSH and CDR2 is LQKENI. This CDR3 has 16 residues. Deletions cut 0 bases from V and 2 bases from J, with 13 bases between. CDR3 amino acids: CASSPPWREAQETQYF. CDR3 nucleotide sequence: TGTGCCAGCTCACCACCATGGAGGGAGGCTCAAGAGACCCAGTACTTC.

This clonotype has a handful of counts. The CDR3 spells CASSLTGYSPLHF. In DNA, the CDR3 is TGTGCCAGCAGCTTGACAGGATATTCACCCCTCCACTTT. The V gene is TRBV11-2, the J gene TRBJ1-6; possibly TRBD1 for D (6 bases). The CDR3 loop spans 13 amino acids. Germline-derived CDR1 and CDR2 are SGHAT and FQNNGV. V was clipped by 3 bases and J by 8 bases, with 8 bases between them.

The sample holds many counts of this clonotype. This chain connects TRBV5-6 to TRBJ1-1; 8 bases are a match to TRBD1. CDR3 length equals 14 residues. J was trimmed by 5 bases and V by 3 bases; bases with no gene match: 6. Germline V gene lookup returns CDR1 SGHDT and CDR2 YYEEEE. CDR3 nucleotides: TGTGCCAGCAGCTCCGACAGGGGTATAACTGAAGCTTTCTTT. Amino acids: CASSSDRGITEAFF.

This clonotype was seen a few times. The genes are TRBV20-1 and TRBJ2-7, with 8 bases fitting TRBD1. This CDR3 has 14 amino acids. V was pared by 2 bases and J by 3 bases, with 6 bases of the junction left unmatched. Per germline, CDR1 DFQATT and CDR2 SNEGSKA (reference sequence). The CDR3 here is CSARKPGTGYEQYF. CDR3 coding DNA: TGCAGTGCTAGAAAACCCGGGACAGGCTACGAGCAGTACTTC.

The CDR3 bases are TGTGCCAGCAGTGAGGGCCAGGTCGGCACAGATACGCAGTATTTT. Protein product: CASSEGQVGTDTQYF. The J gene is TRBJ2-3, the V gene TRBV2; no definite D call. V lost 3 bases and J lost 1, with 11 bases in between. The CDR3 has 15 amino acids. The V gene's germline CDR1 is SNHLY and CDR2 FYNNEI.

This clonotype has only a few counts. The chain uses TRBV7-2 and TRBJ1-2; D perhaps matches TRBD1 (5 bases). Germline CDR1 is SGHTA and CDR2 is FQGNSA. CDR3 length: 14 residues. Trimming took off 6 bases at V and 4 bases at J, with 15 bases between the two ends. The CDR3 loop reads CASSSSRVTYGYTF. For the CDR3, the DNA is TGTGCCAGCAGTTCGAGCAGGGTGACCTATGGCTACACCTTC.

V and J are TRBV7-2 and TRBJ2-7; D gene ambiguous. This CDR3 spans 14 amino acids. Germline-derived CDR1 and CDR2 are SGHTA and FQGNSA. V was cut by 5 bases and J by 4 bases, with 15 bases left in between. The CDR3 protein is CASSLLPDGYEQYF. CDR3 nucleotides: TGTGCCAGCAGCCTATTACCGGACGGATACGAGCAGTACTTC.

CDR3 protein: CSAPKGDTQYF. Written as DNA, the CDR3 is TGCAGCGCCCCCAAGGGGGATACGCAGTATTTT. The V and J genes are TRBV29-1 and TRBJ2-3, with D possibly matching TRBD1 (5 bases). Germline V gene lookup returns CDR1 SQVTM and CDR2 ANQGSEA. This CDR3 spans 11 amino acids. Trimming stripped 7 bases from V and 6 bases from J, with 11 bases between.

This clonotype was counted at least ten times. The rearrangement joins TRBV11-2 to TRBJ2-7, with a tentative D call TRBD1 (5 bases). This CDR3 is 13 amino acids long. Germline CDR1 SGHAT, CDR2 FQNNGV. Trimming removed 6 bases at V and 2 bases at J, with 11 bases between. This chain's CDR3 is CASRVDRTYEQYF. Written as DNA, the CDR3 is TGTGCCAGCAGAGTAGACAGAACCTACGAGCAGTACTTC.

This clonotype was detected only a few times. The chain is built from TRBV2 and TRBJ2-2, with D maybe TRBD2 (6 bases). Germline-derived CDR1 and CDR2 are SNHLY and FYNNEI. The CDR3 has 14 residues. V was trimmed by 6 bases and J by 4 bases, leaving 12 bases between them. The CDR3: CASRTGVGTGELFF. The DNA of the CDR3 is TGTGCCAGCAGAACGGGAGTTGGCACCGGGGAGCTGTTTTTT.

This rearrangement joins TRBV7-8 to TRBJ2-7, with D possibly being TRBD1 (6 bases). Germline-derived CDR1 and CDR2 are SGHVS and FQNEAQ. The CDR3 consists of 14 residues. Trimming cost V 1 base and J 2 bases, with 9 bases left between them. The CDR3 reads CASSLVTGTYEQYF. The DNA for the CDR3 is TGTGCCAGCAGCTTAGTAACAGGGACCTACGAGCAGTACTTC.

There are a few counts of this clonotype. CDR3 nucleotides: TGTGCCACCAGTGACTCCGGGACAGGGGGTAAGAACACTGAAGCTTTCTTT. Translated, it gives CATSDSGTGGKNTEAFF. The V call is TRBV24-1, the J call TRBJ1-1, with 11 bases identical to TRBD1. CDR3 size: 17 residues. Trimming at V came to 4 bases and at J to 1 base, leaving 7 bases not matched to a gene. Germline CDR1 reads KGHDR; CDR2 reads SFDVKD.

This clonotype was detected a few times. The J gene is TRBJ1-5, the V gene TRBV20-1; the match to TRBD1 covers 8 bases. Germline loops: CDR1 DFQATT, CDR2 SNEGSKA (reference sequence). There are 15 residues in the CDR3. Trimming removed 0 bases from V and 4 bases from J; junction bases left unmatched: 5. The CDR3 nucleotides are TGCAGTGCTAGAGAGGACAGGGTGGGGAATCAGCCCCAGCATTTT. Protein product: CSAREDRVGNQPQHF.

This clonotype was recorded at least ten times. The J gene is TRBJ2-1, the V gene TRBV11-2; weak D call: TRBD1 (6 bases). Germline V gene sequence: CDR1 SGHAT, CDR2 FQNNGV. The CDR3 runs to 13 residues. V lost 3 bases and J lost 7, with 10 bases in between. CDR3 bases: TGTGCCAGCAGCTTTGGCAGGGGTAATGAGCAGTTCTTC. It translates to CASSFGRGNEQFF. The whole variable domain, filled in from reference TRBV11-2 and TRBJ2-1, reads EAGVAQSPRYKIIEKRQSVAFWCNPISGHATLYWYQQILGQGPKLLIQFQNNGVVDDSQLPKDRFSAERLKGVDSTLKIQPAKLEDSAVYLCASSFGRGNEQFFGPGTRLTVL.

This clonotype came up a few times. This chain connects TRBV7-2 to TRBJ2-7, with 8 bases aligning to TRBD1. The CDR3 contains 15 residues. After removal of 4 bases from V and 5 bases from J, the junction contained 10 bases not matched to a gene. Germline CDR1 SGHTA, CDR2 FQGNSA. CDR3 sequence reads: CASSSRDRQVHEQYF. The CDR3 DNA is TGTGCCAGCAGCTCCCGGGACAGGCAGGTACACGAGCAGTACTTC.

In its sample, this clonotype was seen many times. The chain couples TRBV19 to TRBJ1-2; 8 bases line up with TRBD1. Germline CDR1 reads LNHDA; CDR2 reads SQIVND (reference sequence). This CDR3 has 15 residues. V was clipped by 4 bases and J by 5 bases; unmatched bases: 9. Written as DNA, the CDR3 is TGTGCCAGTAGTACGACGACAGGGGCGCCATATGGCTACACCTTC. Protein product: CASSTTTGAPYGYTF.

At least ten counts were recorded for this clonotype. J is TRBJ2-1 and V is TRBV3-1; 7 bases align to TRBD2. The CDR3 is made up of 12 amino acids. Trimming cost V 0 bases and J 14 bases; bases outside gene matches: 4. CDR1 and CDR2 (germline): LGHDT, YNNKEL (reference sequence). The CDR3 sequence is CASSQERGREFF. The CDR3 region has the DNA TGTGCCAGCAGCCAAGAACGCGGGAGAGAGTTCTTC.

Many counts were recorded for this clonotype. The chain recombines TRBV20-1 with TRBJ2-2, with TRBD1 identical over 10 bases. V was pared by 5 bases and J by 5 bases, with 5 bases of the junction left unmatched. CDR3 length equals 14 residues. The germline V gene encodes CDR1 DFQATT and CDR2 SNEGSKA (reference sequence). The CDR3 DNA is TGCAGTGCTGTGACAGGGGGCCGTACCGGGGAGCTGTTTTTT. Translated: CSAVTGGRTGELFF.